Given below is one T cell receptor (beta chain) in context. The target of this receptor is not known. No base qualities exist here, and no much larger clone lies one base off it. TCRbeta CDR3 regions were amplified from genomic DNA by means of the immunoSEQ Assay, a bias-controlled multiplex PCR. In the authors' own workflow: Nucleated cell counts per sample were estimated from amplification of reference gene primers within the assay. To quantify the absolute abundance of each unique TCRbeta CDR3 rearrangement, sequence reads were collapsed and filtered. Productive Simpson clonality was computed per sample as the square root of Simpson's diversity index over productive rearrangements. TCRdb re-hosts the immuneACCESS table, in-frame sequences only. Its copies lack some clones; in the studies checked, an unresolved V gene accounts for under half of them, and the cause for the rest is not known. The V and J calls and clone size come from that table; D and trimming were worked out from the DNA. The sample table records a few hundred thousand clones; over 80% of these occur just once. Together, the top ten hold 9.5% to 13% of the sample.

The data were obtained in a study of blood T cell repertoires in COVID-19 (dated by TCRdb to about 2020). At the level of the whole study: Samples from collaborators originated in the United States, Italy and Spain and spanned both the acute and convalescent phases of COVID-19. The material from the prospective study consisted of cDNA or gDNA derived from T cells, B-cell-depleted T cells, or PBMCs. Where available, HLA class I and class II types were taken from metadata supplied by the sample provider and were not determined by assay-based typing. Deeply sampled blood TCRbeta repertoires from subjects exposed to, actively infected with, or recovered from COVID-19 were included in the dataset. Nearly every sample came with metadata listing a de-identified subject ID, COVID-19 status, age in years and sex. The samples were drawn from the first 160 participants of the ongoing ImmuneRACE study and from 950 to 1,500 subjects provided by 6 global collaborators. The repertoires were released in a freely available public database meant as a resource for research on the immune response to SARS-CoV-2.

On the study overall, not on this receptor specifically: How much clinical and demographic metadata was included differed by source and by participant, and the metadata was provided uncurated.

The germline V gene sets CDR1 to ENHRY and CDR2 to SYGVKD. For this chain, trimming is 0 bases at the V end and 3 bases at the J end, and the number of junction bases without a gene match is 9. Counted from cysteine to phenylalanine, this CDR3 has 17 amino acids. Of the read, only the CDR3 DNA is kept; its 51 bases are in frame from base 1. At one collaborating source in Seattle, patients were enrolled during active infection and were followed longitudinally through the course of disease. Collaborating institutions collected whole blood in K2EDTA tubes following their own protocols. For TCRbeta analysis, collaborators shipped samples as frozen whole blood, isolated PBMCs, or DNA extracted from either of those sample types.

Source material: peripheral blood. The sequence joins TRBV10-3 to TRBJ2-3; 7 bases in the middle match TRBD1. This receptor was taken from an older woman with COVID-19, enrolled during active disease. The DNA sequence is TGTGCCATCAGTGAGTCGCTTCGAGGGGGCACAACAGATACGCAGTATTTT. It encodes CAISESLRGGTTDTQYF.